This TCR beta chain was sequenced during a study of shared clonotypes between healthy human individuals. Healthy adults negative for HIV, lacking recent acute infections or vaccinations, served as donors. The CDR3 consists of 15 residues. Germline values: CDR1 MDHEN, CDR2 SYDVKM. After removal of 7 bases from V and 3 bases from J, the junction contained 8 bases not matched to a gene. TCRdb's table, derived via immunoSEQ multiplex PCR, lists solely in-frame clones and lacks some. The data hold over 950,000 clones, with 70% to 80% observed a single time. This receptor was taken from a man between 18 and 29 years old in good health. Some clones in this sample may be carry-over from other donors' samples. The specimen sequenced was memory CD4+ T cells from PBMCs. Stated subset: CD45RA-negative fraction. The chain couples TRBV28 to TRBJ2-7; 11 bases line up with TRBD2. CDR3 coding DNA: TGTGCCAGCAATCCTAGCGGGAGGACTATCTACGAGCAGTACTTC. Amino acids: CASNPSGRTIYEQYF.